A single sample gave rise to the 7 T cell receptor beta chains below, sequenced in a study of a mutant IDH1 vaccine in newly diagnosed glioma. TCRdb's copy holds only in-frame clones and misses some; the assay was immunoSEQ multiplex PCR. The table includes about 67,000 clones, about four fifths detected once. The time point here: baseline, week 1 (first vaccination visit). Treatment indicated: pre-vaccination baseline after standard-of-care therapy. This sample comprised peripheral blood mononuclear cells (PBMCs), obtained from a glioma patient treated with radiotherapy, temozolomide or both. The source of these receptors is a woman aged 18 to 35 with glioma. Some clones in this sample may be carry-over from other donors' samples.

The V and J genes are TRBV6-1 and TRBJ2-5; D unclear. Germline-derived CDR1 and CDR2 are MNHNS and SASEGT. The CDR3 sequence is 13 residues long. V was trimmed by 4 bases and J by 2 bases, leaving 8 bases between them. DNA for the CDR3: TGTGCCAGCAGTGGGTTAGCACAAGAGACCCAGTACTTC. Its translation is CASSGLAQETQYF.

The chain employs TRBV29-1 and TRBJ1-2; TRBD1 matches at 8 bases. The germline V gene encodes CDR1 SQVTM and CDR2 ANQGSEA. The CDR3 extends over 12 amino acids. The ends lost 6 bases at V and 7 bases at J; junction bases unmatched: 7. DNA of the CDR3: TGCAGCGTCCTGACAGGGGAGGGTGGCTACACCTTC. It specifies CSVLTGEGGYTF.

The chain employs TRBV5-1 and TRBJ1-3, with D uncertain. CDR1 SGHRS and CDR2 YFSETQ come from the germline V gene. Trimming took 0 bases from V and 0 from J, leaving 13 bases between them. The CDR3 length is 17 residues. CDR3 protein: CASSLGGVASSGNTIYF. The CDR3 DNA reads as TGCGCCAGCAGCTTGGGTGGTGTGGCTTCCTCTGGAAACACCATATATTTT.

V and J are TRBV7-9 and TRBJ2-5; perhaps TRBD2 as D (6 bases). Germline V gene data show CDR1 as SEHNR and CDR2 as FQNEAQ (reference sequence). V was pared by 5 bases and J by 9 bases, with 22 bases between. This CDR3 is 15 amino acids long. The CDR3 region is CASSLNKGLGEAQYF. Here the CDR3 DNA reads TGTGCCAGCAGCCTGAATAAGGGCCTGGGGGAGGCCCAGTACTTC.

V gene TRBV5-1 combines with J gene TRBJ2-7, with D perhaps being TRBD1 or TRBD2 (6 bases each). This CDR3 comprises 15 residues. Trimming removed 0 bases from V and 2 bases from J, with 12 bases in between. CDR1 and CDR2 from the germline V gene are SGHRS and YFSETQ. CDR3: CASSLEQGGPYEQYF. Here the CDR3 DNA reads TGCGCCAGCAGCTTGGAACAGGGAGGTCCCTACGAGCAGTACTTC.

The gene calls are TRBV6-4 and TRBJ1-2, with 7 bases aligning to TRBD1. The CDR3 extends over 13 amino acids. Germline V gives CDR1 MRHNA, CDR2 SNTAGT. Unmatched junction bases numbered 4, after V lost 6 bases and J lost 3 bases. The CDR3 DNA reads as TGTGCCAGCAGACCGGGACAGTACTATGGCTACACCTTC. Amino acids: CASRPGQYYGYTF.

This rearrangement joins TRBV7-2 to TRBJ1-2; maybe TRBD1 (5 bases). The CDR3 covers 18 residues. Germline V gene data show CDR1 as SGHTA and CDR2 as FQGNSA. V was clipped by 4 bases and J by 1 base, with 22 bases between them. The CDR3 is CASSSWDETENHNYGYTF. The CDR3 nucleotides are TGTGCCAGCAGCTCTTGGGACGAAACGGAGAACCATAACTATGGCTACACCTTC.